This T cell receptor beta chain was sequenced during a study of blood T cell repertoires in COVID-19. The wider study: PBMCs, B-cell-depleted T cells, or T cells were the source of the cDNA or gDNA that made up the material.

Germline V gene lookup returns CDR1 MGHRA and CDR2 YSYEKL. V shed 9 bases and J shed 2 bases, with 13 bases lying between them. This CDR3 region has 13 residues. The repertoire was sequenced with immunoSEQ multiplex PCR; TCRdb's copy has only in-frame clones and lacks some. The table lists roughly 20,000 clones, 83% of them singletons. The clonotype was recovered from a human donor in a cohort sampled during active COVID-19. The gene calls are TRBV4-1 and TRBJ1-2; D is possibly TRBD1 (5 bases). Sequencing was performed on peripheral blood. The CDR3 is CASARDSNYGYTF. The DNA for the CDR3 is TGCGCCAGTGCCCGAGACAGCAACTATGGCTACACCTTC.